The clone carrying this T cell receptor (beta chain) was observed many times. Its antigen is undetermined. Libraries of bulk TCR were made by previously described methods (with listed TCR primers). MiXCR was run by TCRdb on the PCR reads, yielding one entry per CDR3 protein. The sample carries roughly 50,000 distinct CDR3 sequences, 25% recorded once. This entry belongs to a study of molecular identifiers for immune sequencing clone quantification. CDR3 size: 18 residues. The ends were cut back, 5 bases at V and 0 bases at J, with 21 bases in the middle. Overall study findings and caveats: Barcodes shared by identical TCR molecules could lead to underestimated sizes of highly expanded clones.

Naive CD8 library inputs spanned roughly 17,000 to 1,100,000 sorted cells and 10%, 30% or 50% RNA. The chain joins TRBV12-3 or TRBV12-4 to TRBJ2-3, with D hard to call. The receptor's source is a human donor in good health. Some libraries in this study had Jurkat cell RNA spiked in. Sequenced sample: naive CD8+ T cells from blood, with Jurkat cell RNA spiked in. This sample's subset: FACS-sorted CD8+CD4-CCR7+CD45RA+ naive T cells. The CDR3: CASSPSARSLSSTDTQYF. DNA for the CDR3: TGTGCCAGCAGTCCCTCCGCCCGGTCTCTTTCTAGCACAGATACGCAGTATTTT.